Below, one T cell receptor (beta chain) is given with its context. Its specificity is not known. Sequenced by immunoSEQ multiplex PCR; TCRdb stores in-frame clones only, minus some. Among 1,500,000 or so clones listed, around 97% were seen once. The data derive from a study of shared clonotypes between healthy human individuals. Study information: Samples came from a couple of female and a few male donors aged 18 to 49. The plates for each donor numbered three CD4 naive, three CD4 memory, two CD8 naive and one CD8 memory.

V lost 4 bases and J lost 2; bases outside the gene matches: 3. Looked up from germline, CDR1 is SGHDT and CDR2 is YYEEEE. There are 15 residues in the CDR3. Study conclusions and caveats: Clonotypes not shared had lower generation probabilities than those common to all four donors. The low donor count limited represented genetic and exposure-history diversity.

This chain uses TRBV5-6 with TRBJ2-3, with 11 bases that match TRBD2. The sequence was obtained from a man aged 30 to 45 in good health. Sequencing input: naive CD4+ T cells sorted from blood. Described subset: CD45RA+ positively selected. The CDR3 DNA sequence: TGTGCCAGCAGCGTACTAGCGGGGGTCACAGATACGCAGTATTTT. The encoded protein is CASSVLAGVTDTQYF.